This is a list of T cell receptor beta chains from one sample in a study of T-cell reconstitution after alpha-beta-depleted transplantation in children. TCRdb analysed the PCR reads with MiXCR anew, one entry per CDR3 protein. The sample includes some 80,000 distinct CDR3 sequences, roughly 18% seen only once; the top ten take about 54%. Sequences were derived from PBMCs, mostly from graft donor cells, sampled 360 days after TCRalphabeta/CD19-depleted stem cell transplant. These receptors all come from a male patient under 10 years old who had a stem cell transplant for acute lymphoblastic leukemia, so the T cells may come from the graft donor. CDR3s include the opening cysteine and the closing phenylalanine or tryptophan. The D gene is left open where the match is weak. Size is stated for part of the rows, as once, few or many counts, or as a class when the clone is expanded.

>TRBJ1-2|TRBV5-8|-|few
TGTGCCAGCAGCTTTAGGGGGACACTGTATGGCTACACCTTC
CASSFRGTLYGYTF
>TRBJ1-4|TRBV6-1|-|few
TGTGCCAGCAGTAGGACTAGGAGAGAAAAACTGTTTTTT
CASSRTRREKLFF
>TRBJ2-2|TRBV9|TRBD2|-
TGTGCCAGCAGCTCCCTCCCCGGGAGGGCCCACACCGGGGAGCTGTTTTTT
CASSSLPGRAHTGELFF
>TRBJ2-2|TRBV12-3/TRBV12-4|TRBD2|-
TGTGCCAGCAGTAGGAATGCGGGAGTTTTGACCGGGGAGCTGTTTTTT
CASSRNAGVLTGELFF
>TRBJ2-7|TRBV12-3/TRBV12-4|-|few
TGTGCCAGCAAGTTTCAGCAGGATCCCTCCTACGAGCAGTACTTC
CASKFQQDPSYEQYF
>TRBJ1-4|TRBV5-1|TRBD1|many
TGCGCCAGCAGCCCTGGGACAGTTGAAAAACTGTTTTTT
CASSPGTVEKLFF
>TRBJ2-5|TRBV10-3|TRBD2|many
TGTGCCATCTCCCCACGAGCGGGAGTGGCAGAGACCCAGTACTTC
CAISPRAGVAETQYF
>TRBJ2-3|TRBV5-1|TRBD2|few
TGCGCCAGCAGCTTGGTACCACTAGCGGGAGAATTAGATACGCAGTATTTT
CASSLVPLAGELDTQYF
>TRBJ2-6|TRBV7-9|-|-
TGTGCCAGCAGCATTGGCGGAGGATCTGGGGCCAACGTCCTGACTTTC
CASSIGGGSGANVLTF
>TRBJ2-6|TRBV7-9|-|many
TGTGCCAGCAGAGGCCGGGACCGGGAGTATGGGGCCAACGTCCTGACTTTC
CASRGRDREYGANVLTF
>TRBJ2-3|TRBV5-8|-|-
TGTGCCAGCAGCCCTTTTTTTGGGACCTCCAGCACAGATACGCAGTATTTT
CASSPFFGTSSTDTQYF
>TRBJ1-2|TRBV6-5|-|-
TGTGCCAGCAGTTACCGCGACAGCTCCCTCTATGGCTACACCTTC
CASSYRDSSLYGYTF
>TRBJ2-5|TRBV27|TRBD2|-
TGTGCCAGTAGAGCGGGAGGGAGAGAGACCCAGTACTTC
CASRAGGRETQYF
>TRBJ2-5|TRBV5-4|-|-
TGTGCCAGCAGCTTGGGCCCGTCTTTGGACAGACAAGAGACCCAGTACTTC
CASSLGPSLDRQETQYF
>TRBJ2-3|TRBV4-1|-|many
TGCGCCAGCAGCCAAGGGGTGCGGCCCACAGATACGCAGTATTTT
CASSQGVRPTDTQYF
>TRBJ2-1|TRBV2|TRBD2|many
TGTGCCAGCTTACCTAGGACTAGCGGTAACAATGAGCAGTTCTTC
CASLPRTSGNNEQFF
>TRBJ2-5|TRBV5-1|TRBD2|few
TGCGCCAGCAGCTTGGGGACTAGCGGGAGGATCCAAGAGACCCAGTACTTC
CASSLGTSGRIQETQYF
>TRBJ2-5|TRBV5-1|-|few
TGCGCCAGCAGCTTGGCCGCGCACCAAGAGACCCAGTACTTC
CASSLAAHQETQYF
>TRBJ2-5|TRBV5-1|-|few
TGCGCCAGCAGCCCCGAGAGGGTTGGAGAGACCCAGTACTTC
CASSPERVGETQYF
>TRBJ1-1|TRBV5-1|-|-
TGCGCCAGCAGCTTGACACGGTTGAACACTGAAGCTTTCTTT
CASSLTRLNTEAFF
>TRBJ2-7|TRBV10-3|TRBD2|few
TGTGCCATCAGCAGGACTAGCGGGAGGGCCTCCTACGAGCAGTACTTC
CAISRTSGRASYEQYF
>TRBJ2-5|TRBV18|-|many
TGTGCCAGCTCACCACGATCGGGTGGAGAGACCCAGTACTTC
CASSPRSGGETQYF
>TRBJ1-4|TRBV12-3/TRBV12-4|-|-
TGTGCCAGCAGTCCCCACAGGGACGGACTGTTTTTT
CASSPHRDGLFF
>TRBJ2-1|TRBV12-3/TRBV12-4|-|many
TGTGCCAGCACCCCCGCACACTCCTACAATGAGCAGTTCTTC
CASTPAHSYNEQFF
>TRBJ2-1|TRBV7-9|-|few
TGTGCCAGCAGCCCCCGGGATCAGTTCTTC
CASSPRDQFF
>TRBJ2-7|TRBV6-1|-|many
TGTGCCAGCAGTAAGGGACGGGCGAGGAACGAGCAGTACTTC
CASSKGRARNEQYF
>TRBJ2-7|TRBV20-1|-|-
TGCAGTGCTAGAGTCGGGAGCAAGCTTTCCTACGAGCAGTACTTC
CSARVGSKLSYEQYF
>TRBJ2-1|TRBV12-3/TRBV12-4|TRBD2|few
TGTGCCAGCAGACCCTTCGCGGGAGGGATACTAGTTGAGCAGTTCTTC
CASRPFAGGILVEQFF
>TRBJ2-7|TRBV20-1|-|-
TGCAGTGCAGGTCTGGGTAGCTTCTACGAGCAGTACTTC
CSAGLGSFYEQYF
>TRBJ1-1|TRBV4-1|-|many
TGCGCCAGCAGCCAAGGACAGGTGGGGACTGAAGCTTTCTTT
CASSQGQVGTEAFF